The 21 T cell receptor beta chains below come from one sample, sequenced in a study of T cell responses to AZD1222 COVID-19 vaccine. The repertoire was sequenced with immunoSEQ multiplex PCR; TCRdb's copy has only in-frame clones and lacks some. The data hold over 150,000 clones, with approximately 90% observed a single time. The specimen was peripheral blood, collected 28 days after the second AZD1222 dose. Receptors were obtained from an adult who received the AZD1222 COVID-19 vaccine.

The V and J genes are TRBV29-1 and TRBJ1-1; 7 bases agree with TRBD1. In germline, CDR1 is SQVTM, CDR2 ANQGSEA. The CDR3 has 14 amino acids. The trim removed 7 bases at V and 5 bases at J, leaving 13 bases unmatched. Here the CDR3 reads CSAFPRGVGTEAFF. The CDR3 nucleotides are TGCAGCGCCTTCCCCAGGGGGGTGGGTACTGAAGCTTTCTTT.

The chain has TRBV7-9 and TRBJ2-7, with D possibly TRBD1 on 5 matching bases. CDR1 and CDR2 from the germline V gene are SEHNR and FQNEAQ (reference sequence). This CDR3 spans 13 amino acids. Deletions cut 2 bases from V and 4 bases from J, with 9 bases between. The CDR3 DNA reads TGTGCCAGCAGCTTATCCGCAGGGTACGAGCAGTACTTC. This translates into CASSLSAGYEQYF.

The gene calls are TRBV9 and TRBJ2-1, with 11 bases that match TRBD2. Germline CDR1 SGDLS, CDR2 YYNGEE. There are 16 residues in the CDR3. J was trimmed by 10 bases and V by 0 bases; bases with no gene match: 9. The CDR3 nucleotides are TGTGCCAGCAGCGTAGTGGCGTCTAGCGGGGGGACAGAGCAGTTCTTC. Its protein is CASSVVASSGGTEQFF.

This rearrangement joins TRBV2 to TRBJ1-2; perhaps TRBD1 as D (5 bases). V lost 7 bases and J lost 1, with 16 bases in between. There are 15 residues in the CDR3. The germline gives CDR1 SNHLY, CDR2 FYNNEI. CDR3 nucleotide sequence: TGTGCCAGCACCCGGGGGGAACAGGATAACTATGGCTACACCTTC. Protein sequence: CASTRGEQDNYGYTF.

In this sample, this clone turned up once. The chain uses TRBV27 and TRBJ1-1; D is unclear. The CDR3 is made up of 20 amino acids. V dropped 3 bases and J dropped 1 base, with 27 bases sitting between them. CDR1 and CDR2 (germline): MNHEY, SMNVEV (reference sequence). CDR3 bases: TGTGCCAGCAGTTTCTACCCGCCGTCGCTGCCCGCCGCGTCGAACACTGAAGCTTTCTTT. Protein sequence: CASSFYPPSLPAASNTEAFF.

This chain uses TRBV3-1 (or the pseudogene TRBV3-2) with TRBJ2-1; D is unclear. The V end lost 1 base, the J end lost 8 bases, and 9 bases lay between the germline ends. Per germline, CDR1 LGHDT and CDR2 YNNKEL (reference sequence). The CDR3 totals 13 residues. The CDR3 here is CASSQGAIHEQFF. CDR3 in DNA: TGTGCCAGCAGCCAAGGGGCCATCCATGAGCAGTTCTTC.

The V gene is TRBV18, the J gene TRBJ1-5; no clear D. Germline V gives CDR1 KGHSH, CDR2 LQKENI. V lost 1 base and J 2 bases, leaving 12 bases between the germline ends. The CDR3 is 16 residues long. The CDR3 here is CASSPLPSAGNQPQHF. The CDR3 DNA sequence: TGTGCCAGCTCACCACTCCCATCGGCAGGCAATCAGCCCCAGCATTTT.

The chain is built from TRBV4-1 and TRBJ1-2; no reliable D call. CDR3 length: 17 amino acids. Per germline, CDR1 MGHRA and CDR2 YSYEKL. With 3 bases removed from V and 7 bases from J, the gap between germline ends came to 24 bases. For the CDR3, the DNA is TGCGCCAGCAGCCATCATCCTCTCGGCCAACCACTCCTTGGCTACACCTTC. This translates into CASSHHPLGQPLLGYTF.

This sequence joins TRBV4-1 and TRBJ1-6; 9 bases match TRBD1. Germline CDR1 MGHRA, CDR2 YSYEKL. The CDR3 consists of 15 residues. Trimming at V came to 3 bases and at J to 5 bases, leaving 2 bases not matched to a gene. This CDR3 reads CASSHGDRDNSPLHF. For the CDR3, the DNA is TGCGCCAGCAGCCACGGGGACAGGGATAATTCACCCCTCCACTTT.

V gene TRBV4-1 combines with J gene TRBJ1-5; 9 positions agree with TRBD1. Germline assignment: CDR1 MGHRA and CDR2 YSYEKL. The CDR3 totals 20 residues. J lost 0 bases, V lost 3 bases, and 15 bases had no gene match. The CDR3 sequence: CASSHRAPGQGGYSNQPQHF. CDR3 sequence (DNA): TGCGCCAGCAGCCACCGCGCTCCGGGACAGGGTGGATATAGCAATCAGCCCCAGCATTTT.

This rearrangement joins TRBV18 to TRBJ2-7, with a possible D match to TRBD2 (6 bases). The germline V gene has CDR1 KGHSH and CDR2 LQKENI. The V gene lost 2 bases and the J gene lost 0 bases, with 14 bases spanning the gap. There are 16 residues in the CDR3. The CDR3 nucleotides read TGTGCCAGCTCACCAGGGGCGGGGATTACCTCCTACGAGCAGTACTTC. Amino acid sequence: CASSPGAGITSYEQYF. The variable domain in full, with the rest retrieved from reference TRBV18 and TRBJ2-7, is NAGVMQNPRHLVRRRGQEARLRCSPMKGHSHVYWYRQLPEEGLKFMVYLQKENIIDESGMPKERFSAEFPKEGPSILRIQQVVRGDSAAYFCASSPGAGITSYEQYFGPGTRLTVT.

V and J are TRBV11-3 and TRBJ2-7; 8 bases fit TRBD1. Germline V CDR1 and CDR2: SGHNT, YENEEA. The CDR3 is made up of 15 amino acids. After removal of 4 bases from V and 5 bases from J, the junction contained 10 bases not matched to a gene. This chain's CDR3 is CASSSTWTGSNEQYF. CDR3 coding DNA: TGTGCCAGCAGCTCCACCTGGACAGGGAGCAACGAGCAGTACTTC.

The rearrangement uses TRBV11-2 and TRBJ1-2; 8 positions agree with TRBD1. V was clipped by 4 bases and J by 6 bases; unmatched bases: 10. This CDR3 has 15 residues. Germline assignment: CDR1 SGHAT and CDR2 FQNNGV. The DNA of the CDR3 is TGTGCCAGCAGCTCCTTCGGCAGGGGGCAAAATGGCTACACCTTC. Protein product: CASSSFGRGQNGYTF.

The CDR3 bases are TGCAGCGTGGGACAGGGAGTTTCTGCGGGAGCTTTCTTT. Its translation is CSVGQGVSAGAFF. The chain couples TRBV29-1 to TRBJ1-1, with TRBD1 matching 9 bases. The CDR3 is 13 residues long. Germline values: CDR1 SQVTM, CDR2 ANQGSEA. V trimming: 6 bases; J trimming: 10 bases; junction bases outside the gene matches: 12.

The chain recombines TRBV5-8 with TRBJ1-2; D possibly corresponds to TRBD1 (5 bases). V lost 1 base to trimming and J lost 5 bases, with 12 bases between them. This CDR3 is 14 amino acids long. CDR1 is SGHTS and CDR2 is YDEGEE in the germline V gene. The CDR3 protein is CASSLQGLDYGYTF. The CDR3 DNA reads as TGTGCCAGCAGCTTGCAGGGTCTTGATTATGGCTACACCTTC. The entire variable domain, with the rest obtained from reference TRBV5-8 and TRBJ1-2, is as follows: EAGVTQSPTHLIKTRGQQATLRCSPISGHTSVYWYQQALGLGLQFLLWYDEGEERNRGNFPPRFSGRQFPNYSSELNVNALELEDSALYLCASSLQGLDYGYTFGSGTRLTVV.

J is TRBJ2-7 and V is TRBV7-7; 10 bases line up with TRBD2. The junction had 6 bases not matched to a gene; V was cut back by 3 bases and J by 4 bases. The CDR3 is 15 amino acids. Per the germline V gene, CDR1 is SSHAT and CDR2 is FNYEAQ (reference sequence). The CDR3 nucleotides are TGTGCCAGCAGCTTGGCTAGCGGGGGAACGTACGAGCAGTACTTC. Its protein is CASSLASGGTYEQYF.

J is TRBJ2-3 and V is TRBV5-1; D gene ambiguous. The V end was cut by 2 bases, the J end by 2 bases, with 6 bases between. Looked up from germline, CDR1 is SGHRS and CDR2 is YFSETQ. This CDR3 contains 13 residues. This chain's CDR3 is CASSFGSTDTQYF. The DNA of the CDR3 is TGCGCCAGCAGCTTCGGGTCCACAGATACGCAGTATTTT. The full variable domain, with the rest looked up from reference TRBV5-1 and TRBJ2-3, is KAGVTQTPRYLIKTRGQQVTLSCSPISGHRSVSWYQQTPGQGLQFLFEYFSETQRNKGNFPGRFSGRQFSNSRSEMNVSTLELGDSALYLCASSFGSTDTQYFGPGTRLTVL.

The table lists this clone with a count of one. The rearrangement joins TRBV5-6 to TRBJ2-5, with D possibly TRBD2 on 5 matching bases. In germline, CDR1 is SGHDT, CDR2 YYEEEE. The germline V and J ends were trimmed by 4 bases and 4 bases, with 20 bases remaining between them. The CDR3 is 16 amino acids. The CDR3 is CASSLTPLARPETQYF. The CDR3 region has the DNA TGTGCCAGCAGCCTGACCCCGCTAGCACGCCCAGAGACCCAGTACTTC.

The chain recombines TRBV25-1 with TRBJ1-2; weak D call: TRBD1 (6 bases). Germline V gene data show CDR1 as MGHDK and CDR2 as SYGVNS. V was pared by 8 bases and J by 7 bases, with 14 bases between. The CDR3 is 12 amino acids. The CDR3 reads CASSTAGAGYTF. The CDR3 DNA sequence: TGTGCCAGCTCGACCGCAGGGGCTGGCTACACCTTC.

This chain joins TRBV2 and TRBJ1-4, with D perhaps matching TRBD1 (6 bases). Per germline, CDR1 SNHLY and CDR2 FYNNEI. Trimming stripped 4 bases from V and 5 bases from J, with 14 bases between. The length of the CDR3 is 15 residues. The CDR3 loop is CASSGGGAGNEKLFF. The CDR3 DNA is TGTGCCAGCAGTGGTGGGGGCGCGGGGAATGAAAAACTGTTTTTT.

CDR3: CASTRGANVLTF. CDR3 sequence (DNA): TGTGCCAGCACACGGGGGGCCAACGTCCTGACTTTC. The V gene is TRBV7-9, the J gene TRBJ2-6; no reliable D call. The length of the CDR3 is 12 residues. Germline V CDR1 and CDR2: SEHNR, FQNEAQ (reference sequence). Between the trimmed V and J ends, which lost 7 bases and 4 bases, there was a span of 5 bases. Full variable domain (outside the CDR3, taken from reference TRBV7-9 and TRBJ2-6): DTGVSQNPRHKITKRGQNVTFRCDPISEHNRLYWYRQTLGQGPEFLTYFQNEAQLEKSRLLSDRFSAERPKGSFSTLEIQRTEQGDSAMYLCASTRGANVLTFGAGSRLTVL.